This entry features one TCR beta chain sequence. It lacks a known antigen. Base-call qualities are not available, and no considerably larger clone is one nucleotide away. Receptor libraries were prepared by the immunoSEQ multiplex PCR assay. About 10^5 TCR templates per sample were assayed by the deep sequencing platform. Genomic DNA extracted from sorted T cells was the material used for TCRbeta CDR3 sequencing. In the source study's methods: The R programming language was used for the clonal analysis of the TCRbeta CDR3 data. Alloreactive CD4+ and CD8+ clones were defined by comparing unstimulated samples with post-reaction CFSE-low samples. By matching sequences to the repertoires of sorted unstimulated Treg and non-Treg cells, each alloreactive CD4+ clone was assigned a regulatory or non-regulatory origin. TCRdb holds this immuneACCESS table with in-frame rearrangements only. Some clones are missing; in checked studies, unresolved V genes explain under half, and the rest has no known cause. V, J and clone size were drawn from that table, and D and trimming were deduced from the DNA. The sample has fewer than 130,000 clones on record, approximately 92% of them singletons. 1.3% of the sample lies in the top ten.

CDR1 and CDR2 were assigned from the germline V gene as MGHRA and YSYEKL. V and J are trimmed by 2 bases and 7 bases, and the gene matches miss 12 bases of the junction. The CDR3 contains 17 residues, cysteine and phenylalanine counted. Only the CDR3 DNA is retained, 51 bases long and in frame from the first base. This sample was included in a study of siplizumab effects on memory and regulatory T cells (dated by TCRdb to about 2019). General notes on the study: The study looked at the effect of siplizumab, an anti-CD2 antibody, on alloreactive T-cell subsets in allogeneic mixed lymphocyte reactions made from human PBMCs.

Broader findings and caveats from the paper: Of the alloreactive CD4+ clones that could be mapped, the Treg-derived share averaged about 67% with siplizumab compared with 25% to 30% in control reactions. Compared with memory T cells, unstimulated naive T cells appeared more diverse, and naive cells seemed to make a substantial contribution to the alloresponse. Because sequences below about 10^-5 frequency were poorly captured, only a minor fraction of alloreactive clones could be mapped to unstimulated subsets. A naive or memory phenotype could not be assigned to roughly 80-97% of proliferating CD4+ or CD8+ clones. Whether proliferating Tregs from siplizumab cultures were suppressive was not functionally confirmed. Siplizumab significantly lowered the cumulative frequency of alloreactive sequences that could be traced to unstimulated CD4+ memory T cells.

Sorted unstimulated T cells and proliferating T cells recovered from mixed lymphocyte reactions underwent TCRbeta CDR3 sequencing. Fresh whole blood from 9 to 10 HLA-typed healthy donors served as the source for isolating PBMCs. Material for sequencing was CD4+ T cells sorted from blood. This clonotype was sampled from a human donor in good health. This chain is built from TRBV4-1 and TRBJ2-1, with 9 bases aligning to TRBD2. The nucleotide sequence reads TGCGCCAGCAGCCAATACTTAGGGACTAGCATTAGGAATGAGCAGTTCTTC. Its product reads: CASSQYLGTSIRNEQFF.